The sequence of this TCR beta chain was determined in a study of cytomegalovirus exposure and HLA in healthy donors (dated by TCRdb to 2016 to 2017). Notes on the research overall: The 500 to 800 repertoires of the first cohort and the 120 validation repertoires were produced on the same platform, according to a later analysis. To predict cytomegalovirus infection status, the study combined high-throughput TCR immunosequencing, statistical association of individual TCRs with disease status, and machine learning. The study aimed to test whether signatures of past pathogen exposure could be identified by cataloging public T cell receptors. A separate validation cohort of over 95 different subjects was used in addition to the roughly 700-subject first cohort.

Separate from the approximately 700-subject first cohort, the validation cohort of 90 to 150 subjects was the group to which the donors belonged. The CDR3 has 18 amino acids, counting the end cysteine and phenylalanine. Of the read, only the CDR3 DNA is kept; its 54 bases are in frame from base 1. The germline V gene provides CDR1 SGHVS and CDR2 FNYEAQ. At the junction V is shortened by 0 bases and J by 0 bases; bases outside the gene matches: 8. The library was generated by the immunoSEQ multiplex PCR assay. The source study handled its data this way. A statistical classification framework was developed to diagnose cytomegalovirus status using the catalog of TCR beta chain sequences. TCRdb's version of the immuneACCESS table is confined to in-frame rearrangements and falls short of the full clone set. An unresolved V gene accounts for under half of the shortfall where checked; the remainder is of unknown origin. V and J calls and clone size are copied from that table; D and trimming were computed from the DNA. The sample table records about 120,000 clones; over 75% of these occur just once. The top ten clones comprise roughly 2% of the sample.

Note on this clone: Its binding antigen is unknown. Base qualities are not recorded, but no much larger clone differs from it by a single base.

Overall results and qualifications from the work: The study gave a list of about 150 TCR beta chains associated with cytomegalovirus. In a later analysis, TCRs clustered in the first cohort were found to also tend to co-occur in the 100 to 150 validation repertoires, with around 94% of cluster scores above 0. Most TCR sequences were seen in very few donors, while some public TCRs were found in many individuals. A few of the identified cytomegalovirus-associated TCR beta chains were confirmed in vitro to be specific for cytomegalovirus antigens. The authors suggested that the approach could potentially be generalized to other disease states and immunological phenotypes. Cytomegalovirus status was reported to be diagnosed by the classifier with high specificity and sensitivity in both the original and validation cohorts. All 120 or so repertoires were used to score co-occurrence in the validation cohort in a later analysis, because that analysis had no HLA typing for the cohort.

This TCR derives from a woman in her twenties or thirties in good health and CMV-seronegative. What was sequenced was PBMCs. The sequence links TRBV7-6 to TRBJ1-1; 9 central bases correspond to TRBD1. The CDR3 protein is CASSLALRDRVMNTEAFF. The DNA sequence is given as TGTGCCAGCAGCTTAGCGCTCCGGGACAGGGTCATGAACACTGAAGCTTTCTTT.